This is a list of T cell receptor beta chains from one sample in a study of cytomegalovirus exposure and HLA in healthy donors. Sequencing used immunoSEQ multiplex PCR; TCRdb keeps in-frame clones, though not all of them. The sample shows under 250,000 clones, 80% to 95% of them seen only once. The sample comprised PBMCs. The source is a woman between 18 and 30 years old in good health and CMV-seronegative. Each CDR3 is given with its conserved first and last residue. A D gene is named only where the DNA matches it firmly. Clone size is given for some rows only: seen once, a few or many times, or a class if the clone is expanded.

clone_size cdr3_length j_call v_call d_call cdr3_aa cdr3_nt
- 15 TRBJ1-2 TRBV5-5 - CASSLFWEGPYGYTF TGTGCCAGCAGCTTGTTTTGGGAGGGGCCCTATGGCTACACCTTC
- 14 TRBJ1-1 TRBV10-2 TRBD1 CASFDPDRVPEAFF TGCGCCAGCTTCGACCCGGACAGGGTTCCTGAAGCTTTCTTT
- 14 TRBJ2-7 TRBV19 - CASSIRGSTYEQYF TGTGCCAGTAGTATCCGGGGGAGTACCTACGAGCAGTACTTC
- 15 TRBJ2-4 TRBV15 - CATSRGLFEVDIQYF TGTGCCACCAGCAGAGGACTTTTTGAAGTGGACATTCAGTACTTC
- 15 TRBJ1-1 TRBV6-5 - CASSYVPRGNTEAFF TGTGCCAGCAGTTACGTTCCCAGGGGGAACACTGAAGCTTTCTTT
- 12 TRBJ2-7 TRBV6-1 - CASKDRWHEQYF TGTGCCAGCAAAGACAGGTGGCACGAGCAGTACTTC
- 13 TRBJ1-1 TRBV2 TRBD1 CASSAGQGVEAFF TGTGCCAGCAGTGCGGGACAGGGGGTTGAAGCTTTCTTT
- 15 TRBJ2-1 TRBV30 TRBD2 CAWRGLAGEGYEQFF TGTGCCTGGAGGGGCCTAGCGGGAGAGGGCTATGAGCAGTTCTTC
- 17 TRBJ2-1 TRBV4-1 - CASSQVPGVQSYNEQFF TGCGCCAGCAGCCAAGTCCCGGGAGTTCAGTCCTACAATGAGCAGTTCTTC
once 14 TRBJ1-2 TRBV25-1 - CASSEYRDRDGYTF TGTGCCAGCAGTGAATACAGGGATCGGGATGGCTACACCTTC
- 14 TRBJ2-7 TRBV6-1 - CASTPRGPSYEQYF TGTGCCAGCACCCCCCGTGGCCCGTCCTACGAGCAGTACTTC
- 13 TRBJ1-2 TRBV19 - CASSGPGSYGYTF TGTGCCAGTAGTGGCCCGGGGTCATATGGCTACACCTTC
once 15 TRBJ2-7 TRBV27 TRBD1 CASSFHDRASYEQYF TGTGCCAGCAGTTTTCACGACAGGGCCTCCTACGAGCAGTACTTC
once 13 TRBJ2-5 TRBV29-1 - CSVVRADQETQYF TGCAGCGTTGTGCGGGCAGATCAAGAGACCCAGTACTTC
- 14 TRBJ1-5 TRBV27 - CASSLVQGNQPQHF TGTGCCAGCAGTTTAGTACAGGGCAATCAGCCCCAGCATTTT
- 13 TRBJ1-1 TRBV28 - CASSLTGITEAFF TGTGCCAGCAGTTTAACAGGGATCACTGAAGCTTTCTTT
- 14 TRBJ1-3 TRBV10-2 - CASSGWAEGNTIYF TGCGCCAGCAGTGGTTGGGCTGAGGGAAACACCATATATTTT
- 15 TRBJ1-3 TRBV9 - CASSVGGSSGNTIYF TGTGCCAGCAGCGTAGGGGGCAGCTCTGGAAACACCATATATTTT
- 16 TRBJ2-7 TRBV10-2 TRBD1 CASRPQTGTVSYEQYF TGCGCCAGCAGGCCCCAGACAGGGACGGTCTCCTACGAGCAGTACTTC
- 11 TRBJ1-2 TRBV29-1 TRBD1 CSVEDRGTATF TGCAGCGTTGAAGATCGCGGGACAGCGACCTTC
- 16 TRBJ2-1 TRBV19 TRBD1 CASSIAAGTGSNEQFF TGTGCCAGTAGTATTGCCGCCGGGACAGGGAGCAATGAGCAGTTCTTC
- 16 TRBJ1-1 TRBV27 - CASSLLTGGRSTEAFF TGTGCCAGCAGTTTACTGACGGGGGGTCGGAGCACTGAAGCTTTCTTT
- 15 TRBJ2-7 TRBV5-1 - CASSLAGTQTYEQYF TGCGCCAGCAGCTTGGCCGGGACACAGACCTACGAGCAGTACTTC
- 11 TRBJ1-1 TRBV19 TRBD1 CASRTGSEAFF TGTGCCAGTAGGACAGGGAGTGAAGCTTTCTTT
once 13 TRBJ2-5 TRBV5-4 - CASSFQGGETQYF TGTGCCAGCAGCTTCCAGGGAGGAGAGACCCAGTACTTC
- 18 TRBJ2-5 TRBV27 TRBD1 CASSFLPLTGTLGETQYF TGTGCCAGCAGTTTCCTTCCCTTGACAGGGACCCTCGGGGAGACCCAGTACTTC
- 11 TRBJ2-7 TRBV29-1 - CSALLVTGQYF TGCAGCGCCCTACTAGTGACGGGGCAGTACTTC
- 16 TRBJ2-7 TRBV5-1 - CASSFGSAGERYEQYF TGCGCCAGCAGCTTCGGTTCGGCAGGGGAAAGGTACGAGCAGTACTTC
- 15 TRBJ2-5 TRBV5-4 TRBD2 CASSPPGLAGETQYF TGTGCCAGCAGCCCCCCGGGACTAGCGGGGGAGACCCAGTACTTC
- 14 TRBJ2-1 TRBV4-1 - CASSQRDSRNEQFF TGCGCCAGCAGCCAGAGGGACTCCCGCAATGAGCAGTTCTTC
- 17 TRBJ1-3 TRBV9 - CASSPFEHGGRGNTIYF TGTGCCAGCAGCCCTTTTGAGCACGGGGGGCGAGGAAACACCATATATTTT
- 15 TRBJ1-2 TRBV29-1 TRBD1 CSDISYRGGSGGYTF TGCAGCGACATATCATACAGGGGAGGCTCGGGGGGCTACACCTTC
- 16 TRBJ1-2 TRBV18 TRBD1 CASSGTGDASNYGYTF TGTGCCAGCTCCGGGACAGGGGACGCTTCTAACTATGGCTACACCTTC
- 16 TRBJ1-1 TRBV19 - CASSPSGNGRNTEAFF TGTGCCAGTAGTCCATCAGGGAATGGAAGAAACACTGAAGCTTTCTTT
- 16 TRBJ1-2 TRBV5-4 TRBD1 CASSTGTVLANYGYTF TGTGCCAGCAGCACCGGGACAGTATTAGCTAACTATGGCTACACCTTC
- 12 TRBJ2-7 TRBV6-1 - CASSREAYEQYF TGTGCCAGCAGTCGAGAAGCCTACGAGCAGTACTTC
- 17 TRBJ2-1 TRBV5-1 - CASSLALHGGSYNEQFF TGCGCCAGCAGCTTGGCCCTACACGGGGGATCATACAATGAGCAGTTCTTC
- 14 TRBJ2-5 TRBV2 - CASSDTGYYETQYF TGTGCCAGCAGTGATACAGGGTACTATGAGACCCAGTACTTC
- 16 TRBJ1-5 TRBV10-3 - CAITTGPPGGNQPQHF TGTGCCATCACCACCGGACCCCCGGGAGGCAATCAGCCCCAGCATTTT
- 14 TRBJ2-2 TRBV29-1 - CSVTSGSSTGELFF TGCAGCGTCACCAGCGGGTCGTCCACCGGGGAGCTGTTTTTT
- 15 TRBJ2-1 TRBV7-3 TRBD1 CASSQPGQGTIEQFF TGTGCCAGCAGCCAGCCGGGACAGGGGACAATTGAGCAGTTCTTC
- 17 TRBJ2-1 TRBV4-2 TRBD2 CASSQVSPAGAYNEQFF TGTGCCAGCAGCCAAGTCTCCCCAGCGGGGGCCTACAATGAGCAGTTCTTC
once 14 TRBJ2-7 TRBV5-1 - CASSLAEVGYEQYF TGCGCCAGCAGCTTGGCCGAGGTGGGCTACGAGCAGTACTTC
- 16 TRBJ2-5 TRBV6-1 TRBD1 CASSARTTGGGETQYF TGTGCCAGCAGTGCCCGCACAACAGGGGGCGGGGAGACCCAGTACTTC
- 15 TRBJ2-1 TRBV1 - CTSSQTGTSGEEQFF TGCACCAGCAGCCAAACAGGGACTAGCGGAGAAGAGCAGTTCTTC
- 10 TRBJ1-1 TRBV5-3 - CAEGVTEAFF TGTGCCGAAGGGGTAACTGAAGCTTTCTTT
- 15 TRBJ2-7 TRBV4-1 TRBD2 CASSPRTSGSYEQYF TGCGCCAGCAGCCCACGGACTAGCGGGAGCTACGAGCAGTACTTC
once 15 TRBJ2-2 TRBV5-1 - CASRNGRGDTGELFF TGCGCCAGCAGGAACGGGAGAGGAGACACCGGGGAGCTGTTTTTT
once 14 TRBJ1-2 TRBV4-1 - CASSQSPINYGYTF TGCGCCAGCAGCCAAAGCCCTATTAACTATGGCTACACCTTC
- 13 TRBJ2-5 TRBV11-2 - CASSLAGEWTQYF TGTGCCAGCAGCTTAGCGGGGGAATGGACCCAGTACTTC
- 13 TRBJ1-2 TRBV7-9 TRBD1 CASTRGATYGYTF TGTGCCAGCACCAGGGGGGCGACATATGGCTACACCTTC